A single TCR beta chain is shown here with its context. The germline CDR1 and CDR2 sequences are DFQATT and SNEGSKA (reference sequence). This CDR3 has 11 residues. Deletions cut 5 bases from V and 8 bases from J, with 12 bases between. A single record per CDR3 protein comes from TCRdb applying MiXCR to the RT-PCR reads. The sample carries about 680,000 distinct CDR3 sequences, around 14% recorded once. The chain uses TRBV20-1 and TRBJ1-2; D possibly corresponds to TRBD1 (5 bases). Source material: memory CD4+ T cells from blood. The source is a female donor in good health, serving as a healthy control. CDR3: CSAWGPGGYTF. In nucleotides, the CDR3 is TGCAGTGCTTGGGGCCCAGGAGGCTACACCTTC.